These 5 T cell receptor beta chains came from one sample sequenced in a study of blood T cell repertoires in COVID-19. TCRdb's table, derived via immunoSEQ multiplex PCR, lists solely in-frame clones and lacks some. Of about 250,000 clones detected, 84% appear once; the ten largest clones hold approximately 4.7%. The sample was peripheral blood. All receptors derive from a man between 45 and 60 years old with active or convalescent COVID-19.

The rearrangement links TRBV27 to TRBJ2-1; TRBD1 aligns across 7 bases. V lost 5 bases and J lost 0; bases outside the gene matches: 7. CDR1 is MNHEY, CDR2 SMNVEV, per germline (reference sequence). This CDR3 spans 16 amino acids. This chain's CDR3 is CASSPRGQISYNEQFF. The CDR3 DNA reads as TGTGCCAGCAGTCCCCGGGGACAGATCTCCTACAATGAGCAGTTCTTC.

This clone was counted a few times. This chain links TRBV6-2 or TRBV6-3 with TRBJ2-2, with D maybe TRBD1 (6 bases). This CDR3 contains 15 residues. V was cut by 6 bases and J by 4 bases, with 15 bases left in between. Germline assignment: CDR1 MNHEY and CDR2 SVGEGT. CDR3 protein: CASSSGTTFTGELFF. The CDR3 DNA is TGTGCCAGCAGCTCCGGGACAACTTTCACCGGGGAGCTGTTTTTT.

This chain links TRBV28 with TRBJ1-3, with 10 bases lining up with TRBD1. There are 15 residues in the CDR3. V gave up 5 bases and J gave up 3 bases; unmatched junction bases: 4. The V gene's germline CDR1 is MDHEN and CDR2 SYDVKM. CDR3 nucleotides: TGTGCCAGCAGTCGACGGACAGGGGGTGGAAACACCATATATTTT. It encodes CASSRRTGGGNTIYF. Looking up the rest from reference TRBV28 and TRBJ1-3 gives the full variable domain: DVKVTQSSRYLVKRTGEKVFLECVQDMDHENMFWYRQDPGLGLRLIYFSYDVKMKEKGDIPEGYSVSREKKERFSLILESASTNQTSMYLCASSRRTGGGNTIYFGEGSWLTVV.

This chain uses TRBV12-3 or TRBV12-4 with TRBJ1-2; 9 bases match TRBD1. J lost 9 bases, V lost 5 bases, and 7 bases had no gene match. The CDR3 spans 13 residues. The CDR3, as DNA: TGTGCCAGCAGTCGACAGGGGGGAGGGCGCTACACCTTC. It codes for CASSRQGGGRYTF.

This sequence joins TRBV11-2 and TRBJ1-2, with D possibly TRBD1 on 5 matching bases. CDR3 length equals 13 residues. V lost 6 bases, J lost 2 bases, and 10 bases lay in between. Per germline, CDR1 SGHAT and CDR2 FQNNGV. The CDR3 loop reads CASSRGGNYGYTF. CDR3 nucleotide sequence: TGTGCCAGCAGTCGCGGGGGGAACTATGGCTACACCTTC.